One and the same sample provided the 4 T cell receptor beta chains below, sequenced in a study of long-term antiretroviral therapy in people with HIV. Samples were assayed with immunoSEQ v3.0 at survey level. Sequencing was performed with immunoSEQ multiplex PCR; in TCRdb, only in-frame clones are kept and a portion is missing. The sample carries around 25,000 clones, more than 85% recorded once. Here the sequenced sample was unsorted PBMCs, taken 1.9 years after starting antiretroviral therapy. The receptors here all came from a woman younger than 45 with HIV.

This chain joins TRBV7-9 and TRBJ1-2, with 9 bases fitting TRBD1. Germline values: CDR1 SEHNR, CDR2 FQNEAQ (reference sequence). Trimming took 3 bases from V and 3 from J; bases not matched to a gene: 5. CDR3 length: 15 amino acids. The CDR3, as DNA: TGTGCCAGCAGCTTGACAGGGGGATTAGACTATGGCTACACCTTC. It translates to CASSLTGGLDYGYTF.

The chain recombines TRBV30 with TRBJ2-7; tentatively, D is TRBD2 (6 bases). The CDR3 runs to 14 residues. Per germline, CDR1 GTSNPN and CDR2 SVGIG (reference sequence). The ends were cut back, 2 bases at V and 3 bases at J, with 14 bases in the middle. CDR3 DNA sequence: TGTGCCTGGAGTCGGGTGGGACTTGGCTACGAGCAGTACTTC. Its protein product is CAWSRVGLGYEQYF.

This clone appeared a single time. The chain couples TRBV6-6 to TRBJ1-2; the D is unclear. V dropped 5 bases and J dropped 4 bases, with 17 bases sitting between them. The CDR3 spans 15 residues. Germline loops: CDR1 MNHNY, CDR2 SVGAGI (reference sequence). Here the CDR3 DNA reads TGTGCCAGCAGTCATCGTAAGGGATGGGTCTATGGCTACACCTTC. Translation gives CASSHRKGWVYGYTF.

The V gene is TRBV30, the J gene TRBJ1-3; perhaps TRBD1 as D (5 bases). The ends were cut back, 1 base at V and 3 bases at J, with 16 bases in the middle. The CDR3 runs 16 residues. CDR1 and CDR2 (germline): GTSNPN, SVGIG (reference sequence). The CDR3 DNA is TGTGCCTGGAGTGGGGCTCGGGGGGTGGTTGGAAACACCATATATTTT. Protein product: CAWSGARGVVGNTIYF.